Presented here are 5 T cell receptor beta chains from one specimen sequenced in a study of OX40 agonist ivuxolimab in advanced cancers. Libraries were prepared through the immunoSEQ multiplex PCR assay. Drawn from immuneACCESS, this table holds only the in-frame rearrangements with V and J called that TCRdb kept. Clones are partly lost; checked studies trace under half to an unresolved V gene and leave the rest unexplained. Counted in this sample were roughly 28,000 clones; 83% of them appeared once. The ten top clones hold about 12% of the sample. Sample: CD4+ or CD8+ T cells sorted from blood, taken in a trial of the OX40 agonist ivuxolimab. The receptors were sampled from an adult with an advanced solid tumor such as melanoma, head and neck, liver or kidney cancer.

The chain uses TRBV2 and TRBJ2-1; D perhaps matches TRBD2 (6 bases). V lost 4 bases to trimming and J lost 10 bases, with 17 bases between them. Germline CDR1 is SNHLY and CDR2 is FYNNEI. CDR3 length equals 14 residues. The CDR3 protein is CASSGGTALAEQFF. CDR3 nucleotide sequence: TGTGCCAGCAGTGGCGGGACCGCCTTGGCGGAGCAGTTCTTC.

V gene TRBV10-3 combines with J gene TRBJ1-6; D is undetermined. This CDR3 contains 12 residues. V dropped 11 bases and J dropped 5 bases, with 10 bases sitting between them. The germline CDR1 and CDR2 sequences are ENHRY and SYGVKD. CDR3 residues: CASRPDNSPLHF. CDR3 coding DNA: TGTGCCTCCCGACCGGATAATTCACCCCTCCACTTT.

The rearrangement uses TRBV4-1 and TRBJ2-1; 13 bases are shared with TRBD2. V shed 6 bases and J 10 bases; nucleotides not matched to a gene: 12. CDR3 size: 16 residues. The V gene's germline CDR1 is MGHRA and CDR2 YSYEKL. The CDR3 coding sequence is TGCGCCAGCAGACCCTACACTAGCGGGGGGGCCCGGGAGCAGTTCTTC. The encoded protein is CASRPYTSGGAREQFF.

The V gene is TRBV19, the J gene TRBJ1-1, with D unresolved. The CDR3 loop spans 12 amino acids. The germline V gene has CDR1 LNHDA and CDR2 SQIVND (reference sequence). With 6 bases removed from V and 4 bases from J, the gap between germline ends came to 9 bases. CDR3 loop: CASRFGGTEAFF. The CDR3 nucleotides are TGTGCCAGTAGATTTGGTGGCACTGAAGCTTTCTTT.

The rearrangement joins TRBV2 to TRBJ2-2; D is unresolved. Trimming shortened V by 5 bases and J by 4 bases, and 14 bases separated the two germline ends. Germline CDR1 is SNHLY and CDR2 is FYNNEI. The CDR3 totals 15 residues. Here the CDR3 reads CASSKLDGGTGELFF. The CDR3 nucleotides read TGTGCCAGCAGTAAACTCGACGGCGGCACCGGGGAGCTGTTTTTT.